Below are 15 T cell receptor beta chains sequenced from a single sample in a study of radiotherapy plus CTLA-4 blockade in lung cancer. Measured with immunoSEQ multiplex PCR; TCRdb has only the in-frame clones, and not every one. The sample records 20,000 to 25,000 clones, over 55% being singletons. The sequences come from peripheral blood, collected from a patient treated with radiotherapy plus ipilimumab. The receptors come from a human donor with non-small cell lung cancer whose response to radiotherapy plus ipilimumab could not be evaluated.

The chain couples TRBV7-2 to TRBJ1-2, with a tentative D call TRBD1 (6 bases). The V gene lost 1 base and the J gene lost 4 bases, with 16 bases spanning the gap. The CDR3 runs 16 residues. CDR1 is SGHTA and CDR2 is FQGNSA in the germline V gene. The CDR3 protein is CASSLDLPTGVYGYTF. As DNA, the CDR3 is TGTGCCAGCAGCTTAGATCTCCCGACAGGTGTCTATGGCTACACCTTC.

The chain has TRBV5-4 and TRBJ2-5; tentative D call: TRBD2 (5 bases). Germline V gene lookup returns CDR1 SGHNT and CDR2 YYREEE (reference sequence). The CDR3 runs 14 residues. The V gene lost 4 bases and the J gene lost 2 bases, with 12 bases spanning the gap. The CDR3 coding sequence is TGTGCCAGCAGCCTACGGAGCGGACAAGAGACCCAGTACTTC. Its translation is CASSLRSGQETQYF.

This clone appeared a few times. The chain employs TRBV6-1 and TRBJ1-6; 10 bases align to TRBD1. Germline-derived CDR1 and CDR2 are MNHNS and SASEGT. V shed 5 bases and J 9 bases; nucleotides not matched to a gene: 7. This CDR3 comprises 15 residues. The CDR3 region is CASSLLDRGSSPLHF. CDR3 DNA sequence: TGTGCCAGCAGTTTACTGGACAGGGGGAGTTCACCCCTCCACTTT.

The J gene is TRBJ2-1, the V gene TRBV5-8; TRBD2 is a possible D gene (5 bases). The CDR3 has 15 residues. The germline gives CDR1 SGHTS, CDR2 YDEGEE. Trimming stripped 2 bases from V and 1 base from J, with 10 bases between. The CDR3 loop is CASSLEGRSYNEQFF. DNA of the CDR3: TGTGCCAGCAGCTTAGAGGGTAGGTCCTACAATGAGCAGTTCTTC.

The table lists this clone with a few counts. V usage is TRBV5-4 and J usage is TRBJ2-3, with TRBD2 matching 12 bases. The length of the CDR3 is 17 residues. Per the germline V gene, CDR1 is SGHNT and CDR2 is YYREEE (reference sequence). The J segment lost 1 base and the V segment lost 4 bases, leaving 7 bases of the junction unmatched. CDR3 sequence (DNA): TGTGCCAGCAGCCGAGGACTAGCGGGATCAGGCACAGATACGCAGTATTTT. It yields the protein CASSRGLAGSGTDTQYF.

This clone was counted a few times. The chain couples TRBV19 to TRBJ1-2, with a possible D match to TRBD1 (5 bases). The ends were cut back, 7 bases at V and 0 bases at J, with 21 bases in the middle. Germline values: CDR1 LNHDA, CDR2 SQIVND (reference sequence). There are 17 residues in the CDR3. The CDR3 bases are TGTGCCAGTACCCTAAATGGGGCCGACGGATCTAACTATGGCTACACCTTC. This codes for CASTLNGADGSNYGYTF. Complete variable domain (other parts from reference TRBV19 and TRBJ1-2): DGGITQSPKYLFRKEGQNVTLSCEQNLNHDAMYWYRQDPGQGLRLIYYSQIVNDFQKGDIAEGYSVSREKKESFPLTVTSAQKNPTAFYLCASTLNGADGSNYGYTFGSGTRLTVV.

The J gene is TRBJ2-5, the V gene TRBV7-9, with D perhaps TRBD1 (5 bases). The CDR3 is 15 amino acids. Deletions cut 6 bases from V and 0 bases from J, with 14 bases between. The germline V gene has CDR1 SEHNR and CDR2 FQNEAQ (reference sequence). Here the CDR3 reads CASSHGQTYQETQYF. CDR3 nucleotide sequence: TGTGCCAGCAGTCACGGACAAACTTACCAAGAGACCCAGTACTTC.

This chain uses TRBV18 with TRBJ1-2, with a possible D match to TRBD1 (5 bases). Per germline, CDR1 KGHSH and CDR2 LQKENI. This CDR3 is 16 amino acids long. V lost 2 bases and J lost 4, with 17 bases in between. CDR3 DNA sequence: TGTGCCAGCTCACCAGGCGGGGCGGACCTTGTCTATGGCTACACCTTC. Protein: CASSPGGADLVYGYTF.

The chain links TRBV7-2 to TRBJ1-5; unclear D gene. Germline assignment: CDR1 SGHTA and CDR2 FQGNSA. CDR3 length equals 16 residues. The V end lost 5 bases, the J end lost 4 bases, and 18 bases lay between the germline ends. As DNA, the CDR3 is TGTGCCAGCAGCCCCCGTGGAGGGAACCCAAATCAGCCCCAGCATTTT. Amino acid sequence: CASSPRGGNPNQPQHF.

The chain combines TRBV18 with TRBJ2-7; 10 bases are a match to TRBD2. The CDR3 runs 15 residues. Per germline, CDR1 KGHSH and CDR2 LQKENI. J was trimmed by 2 bases and V by 2 bases; bases with no gene match: 3. CDR3 loop: CASSPGTSDPYEQYF. CDR3 coding DNA: TGTGCCAGCTCACCAGGGACTAGCGACCCCTACGAGCAGTACTTC.

The gene calls are TRBV4-1 and TRBJ2-2, with 8 bases matching TRBD2. The V gene end was trimmed by 4 bases and the J gene end by 7 bases; junction bases not matched to a gene: 11. Germline values: CDR1 MGHRA, CDR2 YSYEKL. This CDR3 region has 16 residues. CDR3 sequence: CASSPRGGREVGELFF. The DNA for the CDR3 is TGCGCCAGCAGCCCCCGGGGGGGGAGAGAGGTCGGGGAGCTGTTTTTT.

The J gene is TRBJ1-3, the V gene TRBV18; TRBD1 might be the D (5 bases). The CDR3 length is 13 residues. V lost 3 bases to trimming and J lost 12 bases, with 15 bases between them. Germline V gene lookup returns CDR1 KGHSH and CDR2 LQKENI. CDR3 loop: CASSPQGREDIYF. The DNA for the CDR3 is TGTGCCAGCTCACCTCAGGGCAGAGAGGACATATATTTT.

The rearrangement uses TRBV15 and TRBJ1-5, with a tentative D call TRBD1 (5 bases). CDR3 length equals 19 residues. Germline loops: CDR1 LNHNV, CDR2 YYDKDF (reference sequence). The V end was cut by 3 bases, the J end by 0 bases, with 21 bases between. CDR3 in DNA: TGTGCCACCAGCAGTTTAGGTGCAGGCCAGGGATATAGCAATCAGCCCCAGCATTTT. Protein: CATSSLGAGQGYSNQPQHF.

The sample holds a few counts of this clone. V usage is TRBV30 and J usage is TRBJ2-1; D is perhaps TRBD2 (6 bases). The germline V gene has CDR1 GTSNPN and CDR2 SVGIG (reference sequence). The CDR3 has 14 residues. Trimming removed 2 bases at V and 10 bases at J, with 18 bases between. CDR3 sequence reads: CAWSLGGPADEQFF. The CDR3 DNA is TGTGCCTGGAGTCTAGGAGGGCCGGCAGACGAGCAGTTCTTC.

This chain uses TRBV5-1 with TRBJ1-1, with TRBD1 matching 8 bases. The CDR3 consists of 15 residues. With 5 bases clipped from V and 0 bases from J, the junction kept 6 bases outside the gene matches. Germline V gene sequence: CDR1 SGHRS, CDR2 YFSETQ. The CDR3 sequence is CASRLPGQVNTEAFF. The CDR3 DNA reads TGCGCCAGCAGATTACCGGGACAGGTGAACACTGAAGCTTTCTTT.